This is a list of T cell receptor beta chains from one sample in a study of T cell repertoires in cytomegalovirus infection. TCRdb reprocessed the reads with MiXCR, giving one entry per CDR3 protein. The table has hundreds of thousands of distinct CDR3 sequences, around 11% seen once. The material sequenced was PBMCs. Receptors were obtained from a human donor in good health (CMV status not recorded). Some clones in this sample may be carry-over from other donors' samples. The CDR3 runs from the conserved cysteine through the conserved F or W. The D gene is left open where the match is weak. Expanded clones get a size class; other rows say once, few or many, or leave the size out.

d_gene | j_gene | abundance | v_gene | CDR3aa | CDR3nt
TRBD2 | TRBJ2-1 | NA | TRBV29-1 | CSVPLTGGPGNEQFF | TGCAGCGTCCCCTTAACGGGAGGGCCCGGCAATGAGCAGTTCTTC
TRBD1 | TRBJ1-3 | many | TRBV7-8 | CASSLGYRGVSGNTIYF | TGTGCCAGCAGCTTAGGGTACAGGGGAGTTTCTGGAAACACCATATATTTT
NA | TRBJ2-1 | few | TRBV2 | CASASDGYNEQFF | TGTGCCAGCGCCTCTGACGGATACAATGAGCAGTTCTTC
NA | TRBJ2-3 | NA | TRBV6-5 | CASSYGQGGNTDTQYF | TGTGCCAGCAGTTACGGGCAGGGTGGGAACACAGATACGCAGTATTTT
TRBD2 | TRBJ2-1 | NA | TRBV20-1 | CSAAGTSGLDNEQFF | TGCAGTGCTGCCGGGACTAGCGGGTTGGACAATGAGCAGTTCTTC
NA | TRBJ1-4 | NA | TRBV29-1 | CSVGDTRNEKLFF | TGCAGCGTAGGGGACACACGGAATGAAAAACTGTTTTTT
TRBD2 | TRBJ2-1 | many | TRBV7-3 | CASSLQLAVLNEQFF | TGTGCCAGCAGCTTACAACTAGCGGTGCTCAATGAGCAGTTCTTC
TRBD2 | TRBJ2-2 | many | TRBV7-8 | CASSQRRRENAGELFF | TGTGCCAGCAGCCAACGTCGGCGGGAGAATGCCGGGGAGCTGTTTTTT
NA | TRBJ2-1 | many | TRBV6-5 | CASSSLKARVYNEQFF | TGTGCCAGCAGCTCCCTTAAGGCCCGGGTTTACAATGAGCAGTTCTTC
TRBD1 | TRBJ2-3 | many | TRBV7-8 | CASSLRQGEDTQYF | TGTGCCAGCAGCCTCCGACAGGGTGAAGATACGCAGTATTTT
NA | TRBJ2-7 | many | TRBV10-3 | CAISESVGTYEQYF | TGTGCCATCAGTGAGTCAGTCGGAACCTACGAGCAGTACTTC
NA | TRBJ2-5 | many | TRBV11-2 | CASSLRPAAQETQYF | TGTGCCAGCAGCTTAAGACCAGCGGCCCAAGAGACCCAGTACTTC
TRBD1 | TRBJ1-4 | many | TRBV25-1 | CASSDDRGRMEKLFF | TGTGCCAGCAGTGATGACAGGGGGCGCATGGAAAAACTGTTTTTT
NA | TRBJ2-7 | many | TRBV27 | CASAPDRDEQYF | TGTGCCAGCGCTCCAGATAGGGACGAGCAGTACTTC
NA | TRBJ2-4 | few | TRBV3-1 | CASSPTGGDLAKNIQYF | TGTGCCAGCAGCCCAACTGGAGGAGATCTAGCCAAAAACATTCAGTACTTC
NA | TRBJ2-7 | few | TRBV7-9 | CASSSDSYYEQYF | TGTGCCAGCAGCTCCGACAGCTACTACGAGCAGTACTTC
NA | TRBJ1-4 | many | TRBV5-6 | CASSLGGRGEKLFF | TGTGCCAGCAGCTTAGGAGGAAGAGGCGAAAAACTGTTTTTT
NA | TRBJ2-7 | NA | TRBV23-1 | CASSQSQGTTYEQYF | TGCGCCAGCAGTCAAAGTCAGGGGACCACCTACGAGCAGTACTTC
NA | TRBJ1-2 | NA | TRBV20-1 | CSASLNTGGRPFGYTF | TGCAGTGCTAGTTTGAATACGGGCGGCAGACCTTTCGGCTACACCTTC
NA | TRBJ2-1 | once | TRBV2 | CASRLGNNEQFF | TGTGCCAGCAGACTAGGGAACAATGAGCAGTTCTTC
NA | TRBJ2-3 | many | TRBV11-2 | CASSPALGERADTQYF | TGTGCCAGCAGCCCCGCCTTGGGGGAGAGGGCAGATACGCAGTATTTT
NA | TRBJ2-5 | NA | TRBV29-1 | CSGRGRHRQETQYF | TGCAGCGGCAGGGGCAGACACCGCCAAGAGACCCAGTACTTC
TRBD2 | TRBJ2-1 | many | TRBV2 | CASKQTSGNDAEQFF | TGTGCCAGCAAGCAGACTAGCGGGAACGATGCTGAGCAGTTCTTC
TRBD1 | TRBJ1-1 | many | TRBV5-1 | CASSLAGTGEAFF | TGCGCCAGCAGCTTGGCCGGGACAGGGGAAGCTTTCTTT
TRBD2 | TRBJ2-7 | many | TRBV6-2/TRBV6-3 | CASSSTSAGSYEQYF | TGTGCCAGCAGTTCAACTAGCGCCGGCTCCTACGAGCAGTACTTC
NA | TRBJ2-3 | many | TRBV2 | CASGKGTTDTQYF | TGTGCCAGCGGAAAGGGTACCACAGATACGCAGTATTTT
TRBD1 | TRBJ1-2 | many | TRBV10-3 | CAIIQGQGAYGYTF | TGTGCCATCATTCAGGGACAGGGGGCGTATGGCTACACCTTC
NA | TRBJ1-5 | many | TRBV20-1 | CSASAGGNQPQHF | TGCAGTGCTAGTGCAGGGGGCAATCAGCCCCAGCATTTT
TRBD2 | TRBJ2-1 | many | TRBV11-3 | CASSLGVAGFYEQFF | TGTGCCAGCAGCCTTGGAGTAGCGGGGTTCTATGAGCAGTTCTTC
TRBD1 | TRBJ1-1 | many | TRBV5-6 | CASSLWAGGLNTEAFF | TGTGCCAGCAGCTTGTGGGCAGGGGGCCTGAACACTGAAGCTTTCTTT
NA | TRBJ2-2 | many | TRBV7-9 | CASSFGGSYTGELFF | TGTGCCAGCAGCTTCGGAGGGAGCTACACCGGGGAGCTGTTTTTT
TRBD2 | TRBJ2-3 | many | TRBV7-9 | CASSPPGLAGGLSTPDTQYF | TGTGCCAGCAGCCCGCCCGGACTAGCGGGAGGGCTGAGTACGCCAGATACGCAGTATTTT
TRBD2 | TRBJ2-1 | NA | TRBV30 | CAWSFGGTSSYNEQFF | TGTGCCTGGAGTTTCGGAGGGACTAGCTCCTACAATGAGCAGTTCTTC
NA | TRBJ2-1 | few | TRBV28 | CASSLRGLQFF | TGTGCCAGCAGTTTGAGGGGTCTGCAGTTCTTC
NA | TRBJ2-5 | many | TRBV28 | CASSFSSLSQETQYF | TGTGCCAGCAGTTTTTCTTCCCTATCTCAAGAGACCCAGTACTTC
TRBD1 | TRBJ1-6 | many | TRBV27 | CARGTGGSPLHF | TGTGCCAGGGGGACAGGGGGCTCACCCCTCCACTTT
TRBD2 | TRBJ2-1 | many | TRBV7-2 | CASSQGLAGDEQFF | TGTGCCAGCAGCCAGGGACTAGCGGGAGATGAGCAGTTCTTC
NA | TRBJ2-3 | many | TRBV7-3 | CASSLNPLGDTDTQYF | TGTGCCAGCAGCTTAAATCCCCTGGGGGATACAGATACGCAGTATTTT
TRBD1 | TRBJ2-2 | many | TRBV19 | CASHRGWDTGELFF | TGTGCCAGTCACAGGGGTTGGGACACCGGGGAGCTGTTTTTT
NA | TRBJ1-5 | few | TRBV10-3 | CAISAGSNQPQHF | TGTGCCATCAGTGCGGGGAGCAATCAGCCCCAGCATTTT
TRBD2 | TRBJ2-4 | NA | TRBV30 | CAWALGGWGKNIQYF | TGTGCCTGGGCCCTCGGGGGGTGGGGCAAAAACATTCAGTACTTC
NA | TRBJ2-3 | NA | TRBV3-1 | CASSPPMTDTQYF | TGTGCCAGCAGCCCCCCTATGACAGATACGCAGTATTTT
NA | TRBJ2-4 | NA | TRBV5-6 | CASSLREGNFGKNIQYF | TGTGCCAGCAGCTTGAGGGAAGGTAATTTTGGCAAAAACATTCAGTACTTC
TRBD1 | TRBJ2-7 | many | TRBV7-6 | CASSSRTGISYEQYF | TGTGCCAGCAGCTCCCGGACAGGGATATCCTACGAGCAGTACTTC
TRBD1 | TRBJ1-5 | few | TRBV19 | CASSIGQGVRQPQHF | TGTGCCAGTAGTATAGGACAGGGGGTACGTCAGCCCCAGCATTTT